This entry lists 18 T cell receptor beta chains sequenced from one sample in a study of cytomegalovirus exposure and HLA in healthy donors. PCR primers comprised 60 Vbeta and 13 Jbeta primers. TCRdb keeps only in-frame clones here, not all; method: immunoSEQ multiplex PCR. The sample consists of about 180,000 clones, around 80% of them appearing once. Material for sequencing was PBMCs. The receptors derive from a woman aged 55-70 years in good health and CMV-seropositive.

This clone was seen a few times. The chain links TRBV12-5 to TRBJ2-5; 11 bases align to TRBD2. After removal of 9 bases from V and 4 bases from J, the junction contained 7 bases not matched to a gene. Per germline, CDR1 LGHNT and CDR2 FRNRAP. The CDR3 runs to 14 residues. CDR3 sequence (DNA): TGTGCTAGCGGGGTCGGACTAGCGGGAGAGACCCAGTACTTC. Its protein product is CASGVGLAGETQYF.

The V gene is TRBV6-1, the J gene TRBJ2-1; 9 bases agree with TRBD2. Germline CDR1 is MNHNS and CDR2 is SASEGT. J was trimmed by 4 bases and V by 4 bases; bases with no gene match: 5. The CDR3 totals 15 residues. The CDR3 here is CASSAQGLAYNEQFF. The DNA of the CDR3 is TGTGCCAGCAGTGCTCAGGGACTAGCTTACAATGAGCAGTTCTTC.

The CDR3 sequence: CASAFGQSSYEQYF. DNA of the CDR3: TGTGCCAGCGCCTTTGGGCAGAGCTCCTACGAGCAGTACTTC. This rearrangement joins TRBV11-2 to TRBJ2-7; D is ambiguous. The CDR3 loop spans 14 amino acids. The germline V gene has CDR1 SGHAT and CDR2 FQNNGV. V was clipped by 8 bases and J by 0 bases, with 14 bases between them.

The chain combines TRBV7-3 with TRBJ2-3, with TRBD2 as a possible D gene (5 bases). The CDR3 loop spans 14 amino acids. CDR1 and CDR2 from the germline V gene are SGHTA and FQGTGA. Between the trimmed V and J ends, which lost 5 bases and 2 bases, there was a span of 11 bases. The CDR3 loop reads CASSRGSYTDTQYF. CDR3 in DNA: TGTGCCAGCAGCCGGGGATCCTACACAGATACGCAGTATTTT. The full variable domain, completed using reference TRBV7-3 and TRBJ2-3, is GAGVSQTPSNKVTEKGKYVELRCDPISGHTALYWYRQSLGQGPEFLIYFQGTGAADDSGLPNDRFFAVRPEGSVSTLKIQRTERGDSAVYLCASSRGSYTDTQYFGPGTRLTVL.

This rearrangement joins TRBV15 to TRBJ2-3; 11 bases map to TRBD2. This CDR3 spans 19 amino acids. Per germline, CDR1 LNHNV and CDR2 YYDKDF (reference sequence). After removal of 1 base from V and 5 bases from J, the junction contained 14 bases not matched to a gene. CDR3 sequence: CATSRGGVLAGGFGDTQYF. As DNA, the CDR3 is TGTGCCACCAGCAGAGGGGGGGTCCTAGCGGGGGGCTTTGGAGATACGCAGTATTTT.

The V and J genes are TRBV5-4 and TRBJ2-5; 12 bases fit TRBD2. Germline loops: CDR1 SGHNT, CDR2 YYREEE (reference sequence). The trim removed 3 bases at V and 3 bases at J, leaving 3 bases unmatched. CDR3 size: 15 residues. The CDR3 loop is CASSSRTSGEETQYF. The CDR3 DNA is TGTGCCAGCAGCTCCAGGACTAGCGGGGAAGAGACCCAGTACTTC.

The CDR3 coding sequence is TGTGCCAGCAAATGGACAGGCGGCAATCAGCCCCAGCATTTT. Encoded protein: CASKWTGGNQPQHF. This chain uses TRBV2 with TRBJ1-5, with 7 nucleotides matching TRBD1. This CDR3 contains 14 residues. Unmatched junction bases numbered 5, after V lost 7 bases and J lost 2 bases. CDR1 and CDR2 (germline): SNHLY, FYNNEI.

This rearrangement joins TRBV7-9 to TRBJ1-2; maybe TRBD1 (5 bases). Germline assignment: CDR1 SEHNR and CDR2 FQNEAQ (reference sequence). Trimming stripped 1 base from V and 6 bases from J, with 9 bases between. The CDR3 sequence is 13 residues long. The CDR3 DNA reads as TGTGCCAGCAGCTTAGTAGCAGGGAATGGCTACACCTTC. This sequence encodes CASSLVAGNGYTF.

V and J are TRBV4-3 and TRBJ1-5; D is ambiguous. CDR1 and CDR2 (germline): LGHNA, YSLEER. V was clipped by 3 bases and J by 1 base, with 16 bases between them. The CDR3 covers 17 residues. DNA of the CDR3: TGCGCCAGCAGCCACCACTGGAGCGAAACCAGCAATCAGCCCCAGCATTTT. Encoded protein: CASSHHWSETSNQPQHF.

V usage is TRBV19 and J usage is TRBJ2-1; 7 bases line up with TRBD1. Germline CDR1 reads LNHDA; CDR2 reads SQIVND (reference sequence). The junction had 4 bases not matched to a gene; V was cut back by 5 bases and J by 3 bases. The CDR3 is 14 amino acids. The CDR3 sequence is CASSHRGSYNEQFF. The CDR3 DNA follows: TGTGCCAGTAGTCACAGGGGAAGCTACAATGAGCAGTTCTTC.

The rearrangement links TRBV4-3 to TRBJ2-2, with D possibly being TRBD2 (5 bases). Germline CDR1 LGHNA, CDR2 YSLEER. V lost 0 bases, J lost 6 bases, and 8 bases lay in between. The CDR3 is 14 amino acids. The CDR3 coding sequence is TGCGCCAGCAGCCAAGATCAGCGGTCCGGGGAGCTGTTTTTT. Its protein is CASSQDQRSGELFF.

The J gene is TRBJ2-2, the V gene TRBV5-5; 7 bases align to TRBD1. This CDR3 spans 18 amino acids. Looked up from germline, CDR1 is SGHKS and CDR2 is YYEKEE (reference sequence). V was pared by 4 bases and J by 4 bases, with 16 bases of the junction left unmatched. CDR3 sequence reads: CASSGWGKGAGATGELFF. CDR3 sequence (DNA): TGTGCCAGCAGCGGTTGGGGAAAGGGGGCTGGGGCCACCGGGGAGCTGTTTTTT.

The rearrangement joins TRBV7-8 to TRBJ1-1; D is unresolved. The V gene lost 1 base and the J gene lost 4 bases, with 13 bases spanning the gap. Germline V CDR1 and CDR2: SGHVS, FQNEAQ. This CDR3 comprises 15 residues. CDR3 bases: TGTGCCAGCAGCTTAGAGAGAGGGAAGGGCACTGAAGCTTTCTTT. Protein: CASSLERGKGTEAFF.

V gene TRBV4-2 combines with J gene TRBJ1-4; 9 bases are a match to TRBD1. This CDR3 has 16 amino acids. After removal of 0 bases from V and 5 bases from J, the junction contained 4 bases not matched to a gene. Germline CDR1 and CDR2: LGHNA and YNFKEQ. CDR3 in amino acids: CASSQEGGTGNEKLFF. The CDR3 DNA reads TGTGCCAGCAGCCAAGAAGGGGGGACAGGGAATGAAAAACTGTTTTTT.

This clone was detected a few times. The DNA of the CDR3 is TGTGCCAGCAGCTCTTCCGGGACAGGACGGGTTCCGTACCAAGAGACCCAGTACTTC. Its translation: CASSSSGTGRVPYQETQYF. This chain connects TRBV7-9 to TRBJ2-5, with 8 nucleotides matching TRBD1. Germline V lookup: CDR1 SEHNR, CDR2 FQNEAQ (reference sequence). The CDR3 runs 19 residues. V trimming: 4 bases; J trimming: 0 bases; junction bases outside the gene matches: 16. Full variable domain (remainder filled in from reference TRBV7-9 and TRBJ2-5): DTGVSQNPRHKITKRGQNVTFRCDPISEHNRLYWYRQTLGQGPEFLTYFQNEAQLEKSRLLSDRFSAERPKGSFSTLEIQRTEQGDSAMYLCASSSSGTGRVPYQETQYFGPGTRLLVL.

The rearrangement joins TRBV5-1 to TRBJ2-1, with a tentative D call TRBD1 (5 bases). Trimming removed 0 bases from V and 1 base from J, with 11 bases in between. The CDR3 covers 16 residues. Per the germline V gene, CDR1 is SGHRS and CDR2 is YFSETQ. As DNA, the CDR3 is TGCGCCAGCAGCTTGGGTGGGGCAGTTTCCTACAATGAGCAGTTCTTC. It codes for CASSLGGAVSYNEQFF.

The chain carries TRBV5-4 and TRBJ2-7; D may be TRBD2 (5 bases). Trimming shortened V by 0 bases and J by 1 base, and 11 bases separated the two germline ends. The germline V gene has CDR1 SGHNT and CDR2 YYREEE (reference sequence). CDR3 size: 15 residues. The CDR3 spells CASSLAPEGSYEQYF. In nucleotides, the CDR3 is TGTGCCAGCAGCTTGGCTCCTGAGGGTTCCTACGAGCAGTACTTC. The full variable domain, rest sourced from reference TRBV5-4 and TRBJ2-7, is ETGVTQSPTHLIKTRGQQVTLRCSSQSGHNTVSWYQQALGQGPQFIFQYYREEENGRGNFPPRFSGLQFPNYSSELNVNALELDDSALYLCASSLAPEGSYEQYFGPGTRLTVT.

This clone was picked up a small number of times. The chain carries TRBV15 and TRBJ2-7; tentatively, D is TRBD1 (6 bases). CDR3 length: 14 residues. Germline V gives CDR1 LNHNV, CDR2 YYDKDF (reference sequence). V lost 5 bases, J lost 1 base, and 12 bases lay in between. The DNA for the CDR3 is TGTGCCACCAGCCCCTGGGACAATTCCTACGAGCAGTACTTC. Translated: CATSPWDNSYEQYF. Using reference TRBV15 and TRBJ2-7 for the parts outside the CDR3, the full variable domain is DAMVIQNPRYQVTQFGKPVTLSCSQTLNHNVMYWYQQKSSQAPKLLFHYYDKDFNNEADTPDNFQSRRPNTSFCFLDIRSPGLGDTAMYLCATSPWDNSYEQYFGPGTRLTVT.